This is a list of T cell receptor beta chains from one sample in a study of spatial heterogeneity in lung cancer. Via MiXCR, TCRdb re-called the 5' RACE reads, giving one row per CDR3 protein. The repertoire holds 110,000 or so distinct CDR3 sequences, 10% to 14% seen once, with approximately 24% in the top ten. Material: PBMCs, obtained at follow-up. The receptors originated from a female donor with early-stage non-small cell lung cancer. Each CDR3 is given without its conserved first and last residue. The D gene is left open where the match is weak.

J gene: TRBJ2-7
V gene: TRBV2
D gene: .
CDR3 protein: AAITGPTYEQY

J gene: TRBJ1-2
V gene: TRBV5-6
D gene: TRBD1
CDR3 protein: ASSRTRDRRNYGYT

J gene: TRBJ2-7
V gene: TRBV5-4
D gene: TRBD2
CDR3 protein: ASSPGLAPHYEQY

J gene: TRBJ2-4
V gene: TRBV9
D gene: .
CDR3 protein: ASSPQGSQAKNIQY

J gene: TRBJ1-2
V gene: TRBV3-1
D gene: .
CDR3 protein: ASSQQRNYGYT

J gene: TRBJ2-1
V gene: TRBV29-1
D gene: TRBD2
CDR3 protein: SVDGTSGSGEQF

J gene: TRBJ1-5
V gene: TRBV2
D gene: .
CDR3 protein: ASSEDLSIPNQPQH

J gene: TRBJ2-1
V gene: TRBV3-1
D gene: .
CDR3 protein: ASSPRSTTEQF

J gene: TRBJ2-5
V gene: TRBV12-3/TRBV12-4
D gene: .
CDR3 protein: ASSHSGKGETQY

J gene: TRBJ1-2
V gene: TRBV19
D gene: TRBD1
CDR3 protein: ASSPSGTGSNYGYT

J gene: TRBJ2-1
V gene: TRBV12-3/TRBV12-4
D gene: .
CDR3 protein: ASSLKGRHEQF

J gene: TRBJ1-1
V gene: TRBV27
D gene: TRBD1
CDR3 protein: ASGTGGMNTEAF

J gene: TRBJ2-3
V gene: TRBV4-2
D gene: TRBD2
CDR3 protein: ASSQDLSGRQY

J gene: TRBJ1-5
V gene: TRBV3-1
D gene: .
CDR3 protein: ASSQGRGVGNQPQH

J gene: TRBJ2-3
V gene: TRBV6-5
D gene: .
CDR3 protein: ASRESTDTQY

J gene: TRBJ1-3
V gene: TRBV28
D gene: TRBD1
CDR3 protein: ASTPGTGAFSSGNTIY

J gene: TRBJ1-5
V gene: TRBV7-2
D gene: .
CDR3 protein: ASSLEQATQPQH

J gene: TRBJ2-1
V gene: TRBV19
D gene: TRBD2
CDR3 protein: ASSMNSGGNNEQF

J gene: TRBJ1-1
V gene: TRBV6-5
D gene: TRBD1
CDR3 protein: ASKLPGQGEAF

J gene: TRBJ2-7
V gene: TRBV12-3/TRBV12-4
D gene: TRBD2
CDR3 protein: ASSFDTSGGSYEQY

J gene: TRBJ2-4
V gene: TRBV14
D gene: .
CDR3 protein: ASSQEVGLAKNIQY

J gene: TRBJ2-7
V gene: TRBV20-1
D gene: .
CDR3 protein: SASSRGYEQY

J gene: TRBJ1-1
V gene: TRBV7-3
D gene: TRBD1
CDR3 protein: ASSPGTGYSTEAF

J gene: TRBJ2-1
V gene: TRBV11-1
D gene: TRBD2
CDR3 protein: ASSPDGGGSWNEQF

J gene: TRBJ1-1
V gene: TRBV6-6
D gene: .
CDR3 protein: ASSRDTRNTEAF

J gene: TRBJ2-6
V gene: TRBV24-1
D gene: .
CDR3 protein: ATSDYGANVLT

J gene: TRBJ1-1
V gene: TRBV28
D gene: .
CDR3 protein: ASRLGRRNTEAF

J gene: TRBJ2-7
V gene: TRBV10-1
D gene: TRBD1
CDR3 protein: ASSDPGTGAYEQY

J gene: TRBJ2-5
V gene: TRBV29-1
D gene: TRBD2
CDR3 protein: SVGTSPNQETQY

J gene: TRBJ2-3
V gene: TRBV5-1
D gene: TRBD2
CDR3 protein: ASSPAGVLTDTQY

J gene: TRBJ2-3
V gene: TRBV12-3/TRBV12-4
D gene: .
CDR3 protein: ASSLTLADTQY

J gene: TRBJ1-1
V gene: TRBV5-6
D gene: .
CDR3 protein: ASSLWLNTEAF

J gene: TRBJ2-2
V gene: TRBV20-1
D gene: TRBD1
CDR3 protein: SAPDRGQGATGELF

J gene: TRBJ2-3
V gene: TRBV11-1
D gene: TRBD2
CDR3 protein: ASTQGLARNTQY

J gene: TRBJ2-3
V gene: TRBV28
D gene: .
CDR3 protein: ASSLAGTADTQY

J gene: TRBJ1-1
V gene: TRBV2
D gene: TRBD1
CDR3 protein: ARSTGSRRIGTEAF

J gene: TRBJ2-7
V gene: TRBV6-2/TRBV6-3
D gene: .
CDR3 protein: ASSYGVGYEQY

J gene: TRBJ2-4
V gene: TRBV18
D gene: TRBD1
CDR3 protein: ASSLSLDRADIQY

J gene: TRBJ1-6
V gene: TRBV3-1
D gene: TRBD1
CDR3 protein: ASSSRDSRNSPLH

J gene: TRBJ2-7
V gene: TRBV7-9
D gene: TRBD2
CDR3 protein: ASSIAGLEVNEQY

J gene: TRBJ1-5
V gene: TRBV4-2
D gene: .
CDR3 protein: ASSQDSPDRSNQPQH

J gene: TRBJ2-1
V gene: TRBV12-3/TRBV12-4
D gene: .
CDR3 protein: ASRNADTSEQF

J gene: TRBJ2-1
V gene: TRBV27
D gene: TRBD1
CDR3 protein: ASSWAGGRNEQF

J gene: TRBJ1-1
V gene: TRBV4-2
D gene: TRBD1
CDR3 protein: ASSQGQGNTEAF

J gene: TRBJ2-1
V gene: TRBV18
D gene: TRBD1
CDR3 protein: ASSPGQGAIDEQF

J gene: TRBJ1-2
V gene: TRBV29-1
D gene: .
CDR3 protein: SSQPPGLANYGYT

J gene: TRBJ2-1
V gene: TRBV9
D gene: TRBD2
CDR3 protein: ASSTPGLAQNEQF

J gene: TRBJ2-7
V gene: TRBV9
D gene: .
CDR3 protein: ASSVDPAQGEQY

J gene: TRBJ2-5
V gene: TRBV11-2
D gene: .
CDR3 protein: ASSLARGRETQY

J gene: TRBJ2-3
V gene: TRBV11-1
D gene: .
CDR3 protein: ASSRQSGDTQY

J gene: TRBJ2-2
V gene: TRBV3-1
D gene: TRBD2
CDR3 protein: ASSQELAGVGELF

J gene: TRBJ2-2
V gene: TRBV6-2/TRBV6-3
D gene: TRBD2
CDR3 protein: ASSYSLGRLAFTGELF

J gene: TRBJ1-4
V gene: TRBV6-1
D gene: TRBD1
CDR3 protein: ASSPSGQSLLF

J gene: TRBJ2-7
V gene: TRBV20-1
D gene: TRBD1
CDR3 protein: SASFPGTGRYEQY